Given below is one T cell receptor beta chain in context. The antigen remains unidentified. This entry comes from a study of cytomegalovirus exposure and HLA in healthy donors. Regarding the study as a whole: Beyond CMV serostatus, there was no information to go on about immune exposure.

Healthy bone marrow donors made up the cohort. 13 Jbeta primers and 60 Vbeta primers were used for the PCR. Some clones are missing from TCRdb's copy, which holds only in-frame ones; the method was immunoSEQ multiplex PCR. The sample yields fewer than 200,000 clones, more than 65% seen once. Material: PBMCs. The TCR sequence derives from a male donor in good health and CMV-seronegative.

CDR3 sequence reads: CASSSTHRGRETQYF. The CDR3 nucleotides read TGCGCCAGCAGCTCGACTCACAGGGGGAGGGAGACCCAGTACTTC. The V and J genes are TRBV5-1 and TRBJ2-5; 8 nucleotides agree with TRBD1. The CDR3 contains 15 residues. The germline V gene encodes CDR1 SGHRS and CDR2 YFSETQ. The trim removed 3 bases at V and 5 bases at J, leaving 9 bases unmatched.